These T cell receptor beta chains were read from a single sample in a study of T-cell memory formation after mild COVID-19. TCRdb used MiXCR to reprocess the 5' RACE reads, holding one entry per CDR3 protein. The sample lists hundreds of thousands of distinct CDR3 sequences, roughly 22% occurring once. Input material: PBMCs or a T cell subset sorted from them (not recorded which). The source is an adult woman who had mild COVID-19 (a few samples of this study predate the infection). Cell type and time point are not known. Each CDR3 is given with its conserved first and last residue. A D gene is named only where the DNA matches it firmly. Size is stated for part of the rows, as once, few or many counts, or as a class when the clone is expanded.

CDR3 length	D gene	J gene	clone size	V gene	CDR3 protein	CDR3 DNA
15	-	TRBJ2-7	-	TRBV24-1	CATSDPRDTTYEQYF	TGTGCCACCAGTGACCCACGGGACACTACCTACGAGCAGTACTTC
15	-	TRBJ2-7	-	TRBV12-3/TRBV12-4	CASRLYQGEDYEQYF	TGTGCCAGCAGACTATACCAGGGGGAGGACTACGAGCAGTACTTC
15	TRBD1	TRBJ2-3	few	TRBV5-1	CASSSIQGGGDTQYF	TGCGCCAGCAGCTCGATACAGGGGGGAGGAGATACGCAGTATTTT
15	-	TRBJ2-1	-	TRBV7-3	CASSLGGPEAVEQFF	TGTGCCAGCAGCTTAGGGGGACCAGAGGCGGTTGAGCAGTTCTTC
13	TRBD1	TRBJ2-7	-	TRBV20-1	CSVPGQDSFGQYF	TGCAGTGTCCCGGGACAGGATAGTTTCGGGCAGTACTTC
16	-	TRBJ2-2	few	TRBV5-1	CASSLVTRYPTGELFF	TGCGCCAGCAGCTTGGTCACGAGGTACCCCACCGGGGAGCTGTTTTTT
15	-	TRBJ1-5	few	TRBV27	CASSLSLYSNQPQHF	TGTGCCAGCAGTTTGAGCTTATATAGCAATCAGCCCCAGCATTTT
14	-	TRBJ2-2	few	TRBV7-3	CASSLTAVPRELFF	TGTGCCAGCAGCTTAACGGCAGTCCCCAGGGAGCTGTTTTTT
16	TRBD2	TRBJ2-7	-	TRBV3-1	CASSLSGGTNSYEQYF	TGTGCCAGCAGCCTGAGCGGGGGGACCAACTCCTACGAGCAGTACTTC
15	-	TRBJ1-1	few	TRBV6-5	CASRQQGLLNTEAFF	TGTGCCAGCAGACAGCAGGGACTTTTGAACACTGAAGCTTTCTTT
13	-	TRBJ2-7	few	TRBV6-1	CASSERDTYEQYF	TGTGCCAGCAGTGAAAGGGACACTTACGAGCAGTACTTC
13	-	TRBJ1-1	-	TRBV20-1	CSATLQGPTEAFF	TGCAGTGCTACCCTACAGGGCCCCACTGAAGCTTTCTTT
15	TRBD2	TRBJ2-3	-	TRBV7-3	CASTSTSGGVDTQYF	TGTGCCAGCACCTCGACTAGCGGGGGTGTGGATACGCAGTATTTT
14	-	TRBJ2-3	few	TRBV2	CASSIWSGTDTQYF	TGTGCCAGCAGTATCTGGTCAGGCACAGATACGCAGTATTTT
15	-	TRBJ1-1	-	TRBV5-5	CASSLVGQVNTEAFF	TGTGCCAGCAGCTTGGTGGGGCAGGTGAACACTGAAGCTTTCTTT
16	TRBD1	TRBJ2-2	few	TRBV12-3/TRBV12-4	CASSFRTGGSTGELFF	TGTGCCAGCAGTTTCCGGACAGGGGGCAGCACCGGGGAGCTGTTTTTT
19	TRBD2	TRBJ2-2	-	TRBV11-2	CASSFFSVGLAGSAGELFF	TGTGCCAGCAGCTTTTTCTCGGTGGGACTAGCGGGCTCCGCCGGGGAGCTGTTTTTT
16	TRBD1	TRBJ1-1	once	TRBV18	CASSLRDRGTGTEAFF	TGTGCCAGCTCACTCCGGGACAGGGGGACGGGCACTGAAGCTTTCTTT
16	TRBD1	TRBJ2-7	-	TRBV5-5	CASSLSGTGISYEQYF	TGTGCCAGCAGCTTGTCGGGGACAGGGATTTCCTACGAGCAGTACTTC
13	-	TRBJ2-5	-	TRBV7-3	CASSFVAEETQYF	TGTGCCAGCAGCTTCGTAGCCGAAGAGACCCAGTACTTC
15	-	TRBJ2-3	-	TRBV15	CATSRDRGRTDTQYF	TGTGCCACCAGCAGAGATCGCGGGCGCACAGATACGCAGTATTTT
14	-	TRBJ2-6	-	TRBV7-2	CASSGYSGANVLTF	TGTGCCAGCAGCGGGTACTCTGGGGCCAACGTCCTGACTTTC
16	-	TRBJ1-2	few	TRBV27	CASSSGTQLPNYGYTF	TGTGCCAGCAGTTCCGGGACACAACTCCCTAACTATGGCTACACCTTC
16	-	TRBJ1-1	-	TRBV6-5	CASSYGHRGSGTEAFF	TGTGCCAGCAGTTATGGGCATAGGGGCAGTGGGACTGAAGCTTTCTTT
13	-	TRBJ2-7	few	TRBV11-3	CASSPFGAYEQYF	TGTGCCAGCAGCCCTTTTGGGGCCTACGAGCAGTACTTC
14	TRBD1	TRBJ1-1	few	TRBV7-2	CASSRDRGVSEAFF	TGTGCCAGCAGCAGGGACAGGGGCGTGTCTGAAGCTTTCTTT
15	TRBD1	TRBJ2-1	few	TRBV4-1	CASSRTTGGVDEQFF	TGCGCCAGCAGCCGGACGACAGGGGGGGTGGATGAGCAGTTCTTC